This record concerns one T cell receptor (beta chain) sequence. TCRdb ran MiXCR on the 5' RACE reads and lists one entry per CDR3 protein. The sample carries roughly 70,000 distinct CDR3 sequences, over 15% recorded once. This record comes from a study of T-cell memory formation after mild COVID-19. CDR1 and CDR2 (germline): MNHEY, SMNVEV (reference sequence). Trimming removed 5 bases from V and 4 bases from J, with 14 bases in between. The CDR3 length is 14 residues. This TCR came from an adult woman who had mild COVID-19 (a few samples of this study predate the infection). Cell type and time point are not known. The sequenced sample was PBMCs or a T cell subset sorted from them (not recorded which). This rearrangement joins TRBV27 to TRBJ1-1; the D is unclear. The DNA of the CDR3 is TGTGCCAGCAGTCCAGAGGGTACCCGCACTGAAGCTTTCTTT. The encoded protein is CASSPEGTRTEAFF.